The clone carrying this TCR beta chain was counted between two and nine times. As yet, its antigen is unknown. UMIs and sample barcodes were carried by the TCR alpha and TCR beta cDNA libraries that 5'RACE produced using constant-segment primers. Via MiXCR, TCRdb re-called the 5' RACE reads, giving one row per CDR3 protein. The repertoire includes some 300,000 distinct CDR3 sequences, 20% to 25% of them detected once, and 21% sits in the top ten. From germline, CDR1 is MNHEY and CDR2 SMNVEV (reference sequence). The CDR3 length is 15 residues. V was clipped by 2 bases and J by 6 bases; unmatched bases: 3. This specimen comes from a study of T-cell memory formation after mild COVID-19. About the research overall: Clusters were largely donor specific. General study results and limits: The second-wave clones peaking on day 37 were not confirmed as SARS-CoV-2-specific. Clones contracting day 15 to 85 were balanced CD4/CD8; later expanders leaned CD4+.

The source material was PBMCs or a T cell subset sorted from them (not recorded which). The TCR originated in a man in his late teens or twenties who had mild COVID-19 (a few samples of this study predate the infection). Cell type and time point are not known. V and J are TRBV27 and TRBJ1-5; TRBD1 matches at 11 bases. CDR3 sequence (DNA): TGTGCCAGCAGTTTACGGACAGGGGGCTCTCAGCCCCAGCATTTT. Amino acid sequence: CASSLRTGGSQPQHF.